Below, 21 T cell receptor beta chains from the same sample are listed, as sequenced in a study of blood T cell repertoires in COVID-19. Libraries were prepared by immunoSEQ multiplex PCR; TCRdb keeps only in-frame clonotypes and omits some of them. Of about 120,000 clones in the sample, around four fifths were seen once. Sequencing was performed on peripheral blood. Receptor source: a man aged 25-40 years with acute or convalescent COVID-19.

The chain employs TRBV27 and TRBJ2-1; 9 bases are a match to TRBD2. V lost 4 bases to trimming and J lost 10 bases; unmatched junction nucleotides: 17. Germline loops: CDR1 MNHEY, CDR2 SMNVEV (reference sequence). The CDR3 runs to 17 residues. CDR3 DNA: TGTGCCAGCAGTTCCGAGAGCGGGAGGATTCTGCTCGGCGAGCAGTTCTTC. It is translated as CASSSESGRILLGEQFF.

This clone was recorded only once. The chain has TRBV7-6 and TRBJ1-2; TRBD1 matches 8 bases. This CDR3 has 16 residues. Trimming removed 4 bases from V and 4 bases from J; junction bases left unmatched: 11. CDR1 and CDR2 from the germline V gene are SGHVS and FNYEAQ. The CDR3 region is CASSSQPPTGGYGYTF. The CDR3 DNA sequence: TGTGCCAGCAGCTCCCAGCCTCCCACAGGGGGCTATGGCTACACCTTC.

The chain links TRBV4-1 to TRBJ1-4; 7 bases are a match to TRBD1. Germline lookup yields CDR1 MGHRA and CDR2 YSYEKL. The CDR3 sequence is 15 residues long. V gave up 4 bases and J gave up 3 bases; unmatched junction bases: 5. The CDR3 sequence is CASSPAGQSNEKLFF. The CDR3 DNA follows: TGCGCCAGCAGCCCTGCGGGACAGTCTAATGAAAAACTGTTTTTT.

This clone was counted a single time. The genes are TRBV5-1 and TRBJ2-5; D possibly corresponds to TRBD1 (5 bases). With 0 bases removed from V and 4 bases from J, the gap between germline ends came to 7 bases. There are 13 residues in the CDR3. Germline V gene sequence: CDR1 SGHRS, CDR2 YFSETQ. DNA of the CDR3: TGCGCCAGCAGCTTGGGGGGCGGAGAGACCCAGTACTTC. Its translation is CASSLGGGETQYF.

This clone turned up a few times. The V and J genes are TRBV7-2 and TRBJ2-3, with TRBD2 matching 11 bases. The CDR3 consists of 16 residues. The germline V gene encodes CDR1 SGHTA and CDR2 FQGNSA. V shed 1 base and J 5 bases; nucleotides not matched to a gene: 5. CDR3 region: CASSLVAGGPQDTQYF. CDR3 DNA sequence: TGTGCCAGCAGCTTAGTAGCGGGGGGGCCTCAAGATACGCAGTATTTT.

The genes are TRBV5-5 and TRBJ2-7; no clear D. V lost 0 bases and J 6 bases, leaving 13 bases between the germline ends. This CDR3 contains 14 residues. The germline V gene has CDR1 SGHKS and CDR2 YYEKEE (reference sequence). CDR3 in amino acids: CASSLVVRDGEQYV. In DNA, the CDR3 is TGTGCCAGCAGCTTGGTAGTCCGAGATGGCGAGCAGTACGTC.

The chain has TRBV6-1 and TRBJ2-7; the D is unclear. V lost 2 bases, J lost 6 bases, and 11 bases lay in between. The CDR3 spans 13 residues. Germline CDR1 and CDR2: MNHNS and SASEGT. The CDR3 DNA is TGTGCCAGCAGTGAATCCTGGAGTGGCGAGCAGTACGTC. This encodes CASSESWSGEQYV.

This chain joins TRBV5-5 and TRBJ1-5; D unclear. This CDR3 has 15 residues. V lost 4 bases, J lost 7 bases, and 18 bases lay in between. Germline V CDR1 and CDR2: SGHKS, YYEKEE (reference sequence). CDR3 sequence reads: CASSRGVSAGQPQHF. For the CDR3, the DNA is TGTGCCAGCAGCCGCGGGGTCAGTGCCGGACAGCCCCAGCATTTT.

The CDR3, as DNA: TGTGCCAGTAGTCCACCCACCCTAAATCAGCCCCAGCATTTT. Translated, it gives CASSPPTLNQPQHF. The V gene is TRBV19, the J gene TRBJ1-5; D gene ambiguous. The germline gives CDR1 LNHDA, CDR2 SQIVND (reference sequence). The CDR3 length is 14 residues. V was trimmed by 5 bases and J by 4 bases, leaving 12 bases between them.

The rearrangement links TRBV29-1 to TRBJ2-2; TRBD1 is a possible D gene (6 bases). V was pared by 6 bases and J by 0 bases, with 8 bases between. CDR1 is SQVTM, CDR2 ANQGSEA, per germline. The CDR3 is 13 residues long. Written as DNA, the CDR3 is TGCAGCGTAAAGGGGGCGAACACCGGGGAGCTGTTTTTT. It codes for CSVKGANTGELFF.

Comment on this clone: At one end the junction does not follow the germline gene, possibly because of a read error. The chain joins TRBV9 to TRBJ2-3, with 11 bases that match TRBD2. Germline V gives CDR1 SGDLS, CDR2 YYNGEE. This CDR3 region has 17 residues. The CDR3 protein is CASTVGNSGGAVDTQYF. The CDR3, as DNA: TGTGCCAGCACCGTAGGTAATAGCGGGGGGGCAGTAGATACGCAGTATTTT.

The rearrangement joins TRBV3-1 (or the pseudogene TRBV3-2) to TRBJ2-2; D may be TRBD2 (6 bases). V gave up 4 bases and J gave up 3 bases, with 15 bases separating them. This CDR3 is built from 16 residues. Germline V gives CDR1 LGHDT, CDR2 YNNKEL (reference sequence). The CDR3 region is CASSPRGGADTGELFF. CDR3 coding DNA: TGTGCCAGCAGCCCGCGGGGCGGGGCCGACACCGGGGAGCTGTTTTTT.

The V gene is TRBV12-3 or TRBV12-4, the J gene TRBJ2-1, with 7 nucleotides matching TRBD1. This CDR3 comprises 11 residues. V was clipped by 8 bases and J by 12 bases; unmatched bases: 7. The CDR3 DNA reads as TGTGCCAGCGGGGCTACAGGGGTGCAGTTCTTC. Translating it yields CASGATGVQFF.

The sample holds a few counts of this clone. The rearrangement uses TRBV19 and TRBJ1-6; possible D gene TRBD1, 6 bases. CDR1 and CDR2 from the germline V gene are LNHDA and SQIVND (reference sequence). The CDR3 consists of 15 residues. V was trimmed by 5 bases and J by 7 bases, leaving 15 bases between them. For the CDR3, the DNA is TGTGCCAGTAGTCTCAAGGACAGCTTAAATTCACCCCTCCACTTT. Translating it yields CASSLKDSLNSPLHF.

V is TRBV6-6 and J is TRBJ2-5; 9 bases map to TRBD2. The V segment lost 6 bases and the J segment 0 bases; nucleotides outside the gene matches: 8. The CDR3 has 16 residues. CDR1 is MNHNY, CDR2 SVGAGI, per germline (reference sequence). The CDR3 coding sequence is TGTGCCAGCAGCCCCGGACTAGCGAGGTACCAAGAGACCCAGTACTTC. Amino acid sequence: CASSPGLARYQETQYF.

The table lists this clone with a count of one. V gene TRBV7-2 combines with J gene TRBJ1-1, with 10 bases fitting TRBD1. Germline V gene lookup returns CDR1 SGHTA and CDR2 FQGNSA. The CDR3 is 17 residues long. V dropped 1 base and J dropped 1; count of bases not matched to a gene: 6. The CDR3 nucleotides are TGTGCCAGCAGCTTAGGACAGGGGGCTGGATGGAACACTGAAGCTTTCTTT. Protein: CASSLGQGAGWNTEAFF. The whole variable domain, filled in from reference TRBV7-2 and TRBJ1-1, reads GAGVSQSPSNKVTEKGKDVELRCDPISGHTALYWYRQSLGQGLEFLIYFQGNSAPDKSGLPSDRFSAERTGGSVSTLTIQRTQQEDSAVYLCASSLGQGAGWNTEAFFGQGTRLTVV.

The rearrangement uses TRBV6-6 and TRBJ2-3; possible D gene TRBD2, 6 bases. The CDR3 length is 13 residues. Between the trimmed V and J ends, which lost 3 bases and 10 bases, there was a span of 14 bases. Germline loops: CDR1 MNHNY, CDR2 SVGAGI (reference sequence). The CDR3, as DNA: TGTGCCAGCAGTTATAGCGACTGGGGGGCGCAGTATTTT. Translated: CASSYSDWGAQYF.

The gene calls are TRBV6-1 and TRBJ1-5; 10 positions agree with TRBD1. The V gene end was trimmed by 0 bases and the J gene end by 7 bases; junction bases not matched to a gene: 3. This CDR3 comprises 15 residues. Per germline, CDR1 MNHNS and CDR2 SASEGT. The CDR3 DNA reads TGTGCCAGCAGTGAAGCGACAGGGGGCTTCCAGCCCCAGCATTTT. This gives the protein CASSEATGGFQPQHF.

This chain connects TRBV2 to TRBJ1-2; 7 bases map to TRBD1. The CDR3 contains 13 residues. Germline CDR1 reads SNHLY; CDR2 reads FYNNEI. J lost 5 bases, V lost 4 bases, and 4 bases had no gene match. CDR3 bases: TGTGCCAGCAGTGGGGACAGTAGATATGGCTACACCTTC. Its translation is CASSGDSRYGYTF.

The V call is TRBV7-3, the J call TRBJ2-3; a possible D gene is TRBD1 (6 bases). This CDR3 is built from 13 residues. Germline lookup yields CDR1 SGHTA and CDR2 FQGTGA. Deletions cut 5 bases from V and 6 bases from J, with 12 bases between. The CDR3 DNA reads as TGTGCCAGCAGCCCCCAGGGGTTGGATACGCAGTATTTT. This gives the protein CASSPQGLDTQYF.

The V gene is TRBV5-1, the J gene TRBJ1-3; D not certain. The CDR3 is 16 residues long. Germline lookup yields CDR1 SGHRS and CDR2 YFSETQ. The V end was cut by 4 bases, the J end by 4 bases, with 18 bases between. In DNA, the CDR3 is TGCGCCAGCAGCCCCAATTTGGTCGGGGAAGGAAACACCATATATTTT. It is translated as CASSPNLVGEGNTIYF.